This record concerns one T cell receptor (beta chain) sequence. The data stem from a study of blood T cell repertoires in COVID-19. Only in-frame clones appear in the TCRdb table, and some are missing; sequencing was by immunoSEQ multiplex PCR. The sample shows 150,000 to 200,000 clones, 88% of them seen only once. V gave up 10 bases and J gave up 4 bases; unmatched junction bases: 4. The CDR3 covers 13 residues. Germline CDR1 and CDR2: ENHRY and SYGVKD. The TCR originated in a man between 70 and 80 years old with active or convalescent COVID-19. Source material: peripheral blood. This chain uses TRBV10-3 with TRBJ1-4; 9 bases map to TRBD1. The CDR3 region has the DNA TGTGCCACCCGGGACAGGGATAATGAAAAACTGTTTTTT. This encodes CATRDRDNEKLFF.